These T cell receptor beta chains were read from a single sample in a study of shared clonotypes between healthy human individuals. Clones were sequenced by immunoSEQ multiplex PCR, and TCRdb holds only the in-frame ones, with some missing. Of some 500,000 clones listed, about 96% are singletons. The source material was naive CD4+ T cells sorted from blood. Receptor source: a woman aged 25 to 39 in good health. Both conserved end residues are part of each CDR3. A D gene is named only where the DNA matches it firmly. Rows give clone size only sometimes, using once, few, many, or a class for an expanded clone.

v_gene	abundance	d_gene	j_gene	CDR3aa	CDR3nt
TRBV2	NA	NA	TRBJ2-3	CASRPDFTDTQYF	TGTGCCAGCAGGCCGGATTTCACAGATACGCAGTATTTT
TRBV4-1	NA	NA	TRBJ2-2	CASSQPGAGELFF	TGCGCCAGCAGCCAACCCGGGGCCGGGGAGCTGTTTTTT
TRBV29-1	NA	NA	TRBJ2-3	CSVRPNEDTQYF	TGCAGCGTTAGACCCAACGAGGATACGCAGTATTTT
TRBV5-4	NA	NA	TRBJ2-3	CASSLVGGGADTQYF	TGTGCCAGCAGCTTGGTGGGAGGGGGGGCAGATACGCAGTATTTT
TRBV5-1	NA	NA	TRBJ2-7	CASSLLVGGPVSYEQYF	TGCGCCAGCAGCTTGTTAGTCGGCGGGCCTGTTTCCTACGAGCAGTACTTC
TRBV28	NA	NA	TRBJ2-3	CASTDPGSDTQYF	TGTGCCAGCACCGATCCGGGGTCAGATACGCAGTATTTT
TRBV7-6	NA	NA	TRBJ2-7	CASSPVGGVISYEQYF	TGTGCCAGCAGCCCAGTAGGGGGAGTTATATCCTACGAGCAGTACTTC
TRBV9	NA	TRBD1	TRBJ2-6	CASSGGQVLTGANVLTF	TGTGCCAGCAGCGGAGGACAGGTCCTGACTGGGGCCAACGTCCTGACTTTC
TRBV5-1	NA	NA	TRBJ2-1	CASSFNSVYNEQFF	TGCGCCAGCAGCTTTAATAGCGTCTACAATGAGCAGTTCTTC
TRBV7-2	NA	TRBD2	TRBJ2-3	CASSLVWVSGSPADTQYF	TGTGCCAGCAGCTTAGTGTGGGTTAGCGGGAGTCCCGCAGATACGCAGTATTTT
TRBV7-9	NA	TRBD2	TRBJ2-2	CASSRTSGAGELFF	TGTGCCAGCAGCCGGACTAGCGGCGCCGGGGAGCTGTTTTTT
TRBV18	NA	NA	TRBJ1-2	CASSPSEGGAGDGYTF	TGTGCCAGCTCACCAAGTGAGGGGGGGGCCGGCGATGGCTACACCTTC
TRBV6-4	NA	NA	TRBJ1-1	CASIGVPTEAFF	TGTGCCAGCATTGGAGTCCCCACTGAAGCTTTCTTT
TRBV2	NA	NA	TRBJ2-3	CASRDRPVRQYF	TGTGCCAGCCGGGACCGCCCTGTGAGGCAGTATTTT
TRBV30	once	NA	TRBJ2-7	CAWSVPHSSYEQYF	TGTGCCTGGAGTGTACCCCACTCGTCTTACGAGCAGTACTTC
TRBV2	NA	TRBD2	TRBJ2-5	CASNPSGSGETQYF	TGTGCCAGCAACCCTAGCGGGAGCGGAGAGACCCAGTACTTC
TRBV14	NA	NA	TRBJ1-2	CASSQGIDYGYTF	TGTGCCAGCAGCCAAGGGATTGACTATGGCTACACCTTC
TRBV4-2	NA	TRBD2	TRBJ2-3	CASSQGGIAGGSDTQYF	TGTGCCAGCAGCCAAGGCGGAATAGCGGGAGGATCAGATACGCAGTATTTT
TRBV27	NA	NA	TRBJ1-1	CASPGPTGWTEAFF	TGTGCCAGCCCGGGACCTACCGGCTGGACTGAAGCTTTCTTT
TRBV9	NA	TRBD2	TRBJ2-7	CASSGGGSSGSYEQYF	TGTGCCAGCAGCGGGGGCGGCTCTAGCGGGAGCTACGAGCAGTACTTC
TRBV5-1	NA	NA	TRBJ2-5	CASSGSITQETQYF	TGCGCCAGCAGCGGCAGTATAACGCAAGAGACCCAGTACTTC
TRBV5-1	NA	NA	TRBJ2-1	CASSFNFDSLLFF	TGCGCCAGCAGCTTTAACTTCGACAGCCTCTTGTTCTTC
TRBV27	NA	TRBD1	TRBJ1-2	CASSVDRVYGYTF	TGTGCCAGCAGTGTGGACAGGGTGTATGGCTACACCTTC
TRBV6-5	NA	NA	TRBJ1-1	CASKTGGWYTEAFF	TGTGCCAGCAAAACGGGGGGCTGGTACACTGAAGCTTTCTTT
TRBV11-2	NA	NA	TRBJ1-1	CASSLSDTEAFF	TGTGCCAGCAGCTTGTCGGACACTGAAGCTTTCTTT
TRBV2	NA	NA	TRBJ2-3	CASNNLGRADTQYF	TGTGCCAGCAATAACCTCGGGCGAGCAGATACGCAGTATTTT
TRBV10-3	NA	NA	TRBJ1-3	CAISGSTSGNTIYF	TGTGCCATCAGTGGTTCCACCTCTGGAAACACCATATATTTT
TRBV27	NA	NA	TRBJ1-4	CASSSTGRREKLFF	TGTGCCAGCAGTTCAACAGGGAGGAGGGAAAAACTGTTTTTT
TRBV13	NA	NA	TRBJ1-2	CASSLGGFPYGYTF	TGTGCCAGCAGCTTGGGAGGTTTCCCCTATGGCTACACCTTC
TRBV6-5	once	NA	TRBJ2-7	CAYPPGEQYF	TGTGCCTACCCTCCCGGCGAGCAGTACTTC
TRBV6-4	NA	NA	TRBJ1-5	CASILVGVDSNQPQHF	TGTGCCAGCATCCTTGTGGGGGTGGATAGCAATCAGCCCCAGCATTTT
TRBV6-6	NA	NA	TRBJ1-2	CASSSRYATGRDYTF	TGTGCCAGCAGTTCGCGATACGCAACGGGGCGTGACTACACCTTC
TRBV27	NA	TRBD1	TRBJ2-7	CASSFSQGANLRDEQYF	TGTGCCAGCAGTTTCTCGCAGGGGGCGAACCTAAGGGACGAGCAGTACTTC
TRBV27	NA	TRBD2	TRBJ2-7	CASSPTGLAGYEQYF	TGTGCCAGCAGTCCCACGGGACTAGCGGGGTACGAGCAGTACTTC
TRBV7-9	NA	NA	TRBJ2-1	CASKDGYNEQFF	TGTGCCAGCAAGGACGGGTACAATGAGCAGTTCTTC
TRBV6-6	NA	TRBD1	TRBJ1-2	CASSPGQTNYGYTF	TGTGCCAGCAGTCCGGGACAGACTAACTATGGCTACACCTTC
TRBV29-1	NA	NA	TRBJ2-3	CSVATSTDTQYF	TGCAGCGTTGCGACTAGCACAGATACGCAGTATTTT
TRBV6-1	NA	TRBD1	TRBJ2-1	CASISIQGAYNEQFF	TGTGCCAGCATCTCCATCCAGGGGGCTTATAATGAGCAGTTCTTC
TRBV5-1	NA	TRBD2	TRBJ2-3	CASSWNREVSDTQYF	TGCGCCAGCAGCTGGAATCGGGAGGTATCGGATACGCAGTATTTT
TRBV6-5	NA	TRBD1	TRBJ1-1	CASSYSIQGAAFF	TGTGCCAGCAGTTACTCGATTCAGGGGGCGGCTTTCTTT
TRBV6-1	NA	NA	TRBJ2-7	CASSAPGSPTEQYF	TGTGCCAGCAGTGCCCCCGGGAGCCCTACTGAGCAGTACTTC
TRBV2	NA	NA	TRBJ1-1	CASRTLAAGKNTEAFF	TGTGCCAGCAGAACCCTTGCGGCAGGGAAGAACACTGAAGCTTTCTTT
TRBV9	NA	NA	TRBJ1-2	CASSLGTEDGYTF	TGTGCCAGCAGCCTAGGGACGGAAGATGGCTACACCTTC
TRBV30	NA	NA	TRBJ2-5	CAWSVNGETQYF	TGTGCCTGGAGTGTAAATGGAGAGACCCAGTACTTC
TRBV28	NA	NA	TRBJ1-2	CASSLDGTAYGYTF	TGTGCCAGCAGCCTGGATGGGACTGCCTATGGCTACACCTTC
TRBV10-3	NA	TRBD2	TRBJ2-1	CAISETGGEVEQFF	TGTGCCATCAGTGAGACGGGAGGGGAGGTTGAGCAGTTCTTC
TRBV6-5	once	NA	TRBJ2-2	CASSYGSGELFF	TGTGCCAGCAGTTACGGGTCCGGGGAGCTGTTTTTT
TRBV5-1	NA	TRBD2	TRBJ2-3	CASSLEASGADTQYF	TGCGCCAGCAGCTTGGAGGCTAGCGGAGCAGATACGCAGTATTTT
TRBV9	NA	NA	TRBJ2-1	CASSVALYNEQFF	TGTGCCAGCAGCGTAGCTCTATACAATGAGCAGTTCTTC
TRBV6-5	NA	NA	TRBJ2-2	CASSLDANTGELFF	TGTGCCAGCAGCTTGGACGCGAACACCGGGGAGCTGTTTTTT
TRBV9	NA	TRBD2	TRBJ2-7	CASSAIPASGRAYEQYF	TGTGCCAGCAGCGCCATCCCGGCTAGCGGGAGGGCCTACGAGCAGTACTTC